Listed below are T cell receptor beta chains from one sample, sequenced in a study of cytomegalovirus exposure and HLA in healthy donors. Clones were sequenced by immunoSEQ multiplex PCR, and TCRdb holds only the in-frame ones, with some missing. The repertoire holds 150,000 to 200,000 clones, with 95% to 96% as singletons. Sequenced: PBMCs. These receptors originate from a woman aged 18-29 years in good health and CMV-seronegative. CDR3s include the opening cysteine and the closing phenylalanine or tryptophan. A D gene is named only where the DNA matches it firmly. The listing skips clone size in some rows; elsewhere it reads once, few, many or a size class.

d_call j_call clone_size v_call cdr3_nt cdr3_aa
TRBD1 TRBJ1-1 - TRBV11-2 TGTGCCAGCAGCTCGGACAGGGGAAGCACTGAAGCTTTCTTT CASSSDRGSTEAFF
TRBD2 TRBJ2-7 - TRBV2 TGTGCCAGCGTTAGACTAGCGGGGGGCCCCTACGAGCAGTACTTC CASVRLAGGPYEQYF
- TRBJ1-1 - TRBV5-5 TGTGCCAGCAGCTGGGGAGTTGAAGCTTTCTTT CASSWGVEAFF
- TRBJ1-2 - TRBV6-5 TGTGCCAGCAGTGCCAGGGGTGATGGCTACACCTTC CASSARGDGYTF
- TRBJ1-1 - TRBV1 TGCACCAGCAGGCGACCCCCTGCTAGGACTGAAGCTTTCTTT CTSRRPPARTEAFF
- TRBJ2-7 - TRBV7-9 TGTGCCAGCAGCCCCGGGACACTAGTCTCCTACGAGCAGTACTTC CASSPGTLVSYEQYF
TRBD1 TRBJ2-3 - TRBV30 TGTGCCTGGAGCCCTAGACCAGGGGGTCGGGACACAGATACGCAGTATTTT CAWSPRPGGRDTDTQYF
- TRBJ2-5 - TRBV7-2 TGTGCCAGCAGCTTCGGGGGAGAGACCCAGTACTTC CASSFGGETQYF
- TRBJ2-5 - TRBV2 TGTGCCAGCAGTGAACGGAGATACCAAGAGACCCAGTACTTC CASSERRYQETQYF
- TRBJ2-3 few TRBV5-4 TGTGCCAGCAGCCGCGGGGAGCTGGGTACAGATACGCAGTATTTT CASSRGELGTDTQYF
TRBD2 TRBJ2-3 - TRBV6-4 TGTGCCAGCAGTGTAAGGGCTAGCGGGGACGATACGCAGTATTTT CASSVRASGDDTQYF
- TRBJ2-5 - TRBV15 TGTGCCACCAGCAGCGGCAGGGGCAGGGGCCGAGAGACCCAGTACTTC CATSSGRGRGRETQYF
- TRBJ2-7 - TRBV4-2 TGTGCCAGCAGCCCTCAAGGGGGGGGACCGACCTACGAGCAGTACTTC CASSPQGGGPTYEQYF
- TRBJ2-7 - TRBV2 TGTGCCAGCAGTGAAACTCCCCAGGGGTTCTCCTACGAGCAGTACTTC CASSETPQGFSYEQYF
- TRBJ2-1 - TRBV6-5 TGTGCCAGCAGTTACAGAGACTCCTACAATGAGCAGTTCTTC CASSYRDSYNEQFF
TRBD1 TRBJ1-1 - TRBV7-2 TGTGCCAGCAGCTTGGAGTTGGACAGGGCGGCGAAGAAAGCTTTCTTT CASSLELDRAAKKAFF
- TRBJ1-2 - TRBV6-1 TGTGCCAGCACCGCTTGGTCCCGGGACAAAAATGGCTACACCTTC CASTAWSRDKNGYTF
TRBD2 TRBJ2-5 - TRBV2 TGTGCCAGCAGTGATGGACTAGCCCCCAGTTTGACCCAGTACTTC CASSDGLAPSLTQYF
TRBD2 TRBJ2-2 - TRBV11-3 TGTGCCAGCAGCTTAGCGGGGGGGCCGAAGACCGGGGAGCTGTTTTTT CASSLAGGPKTGELFF
TRBD1 TRBJ1-2 - TRBV18 TGTGCCAGCTCACCCTATCAAGAGAAATCCGGGACAGGGAGCGACTATGGCTACACCTTC CASSPYQEKSGTGSDYGYTF
- TRBJ1-3 - TRBV6-6 TGTGCCGTCTTGGGCCCCTCTGGAAACACCATATATTTT CAVLGPSGNTIYF
TRBD1 TRBJ1-1 - TRBV19 TGTGCCAGTTATCAGGGGGGATGGCGCACTGAAGCTTTCTTT CASYQGGWRTEAFF
- TRBJ2-2 - TRBV28 TGTGCCAGCACCACTGGGGGCCCCCGGGAGCTGTTTTTT CASTTGGPRELFF
- TRBJ1-1 - TRBV10-2 TGCGCCAGTTTCATGAACACTGAAGCTTTCTTT CASFMNTEAFF
TRBD1 TRBJ1-2 - TRBV5-1 TGCGCCAGCAGCCAAGGGGACAGCATTAACTATGGCTACACCTTC CASSQGDSINYGYTF
- TRBJ1-6 - TRBV7-9 TGTGCCAGCAGCTTCAATAAGGGGCTCTATAATTCACCCCTCCACTTT CASSFNKGLYNSPLHF
- TRBJ2-5 - TRBV5-8 TGTGCCAGCAGTCCCAGGGTTTCGGGGACCCAGTACTTC CASSPRVSGTQYF
- TRBJ1-2 - TRBV30 TGTGCCTGGAATGATGGGGTGCTGGGGGCCTATGGCTACACCTTC CAWNDGVLGAYGYTF
- TRBJ2-6 - TRBV6-1 TGTGCCAGCAGTGATTACGGCGGTGGGGCCAACGTCCTGACTTTC CASSDYGGGANVLTF
- TRBJ2-1 - TRBV9 TGTGCCAGCAGCGTCTTGACCCAGGGGCTGTTGGGTGAGCAGTTCTTC CASSVLTQGLLGEQFF
TRBD2 TRBJ2-3 - TRBV7-3 TGTGCCAGCAGCCGGCTAGCGGCCAGGAGCACAGATACGCAGTATTTT CASSRLAARSTDTQYF
- TRBJ1-3 - TRBV5-3 TGTGCATACAGGGAGAAAACCTCTGGAAACACCATATATTTT CAYREKTSGNTIYF
- TRBJ1-3 - TRBV5-1 TGCGCCAGCAGCGCCGAGACAGCTTCGGGAAACACCATATATTTT CASSAETASGNTIYF
- TRBJ1-2 - TRBV6-5 TGTGCCAGCAGTTACGGGGGGAGCTATGGCTACACCTTC CASSYGGSYGYTF
TRBD2 TRBJ2-1 - TRBV27 TGTGCCAGCAGTTTCGCCGCGGGACTAGCGAAATATGAGCAGTTCTTC CASSFAAGLAKYEQFF
TRBD1 TRBJ1-1 - TRBV6-6 TGTGCCAGCAGCAAAGACAGGGGCACTGAAGCTTTCTTT CASSKDRGTEAFF
- TRBJ1-1 - TRBV6-5 TGTGCCAGCAGTTACGTTGGTGGCAGGCCGAACACTGAAGCTTTCTTT CASSYVGGRPNTEAFF
- TRBJ2-3 - TRBV29-1 TGCAGCGTTGACCCTAGCACAGATACGCAGTATTTT CSVDPSTDTQYF
- TRBJ2-1 few TRBV30 TGTGCCTGGAGTGTACGTAGCGAACGGTTCTTC CAWSVRSERFF
- TRBJ1-6 - TRBV5-3 TGTGCCAGAAGCTCGTGCTCCTATAATTCACCCCTCCACTTT CARSSCSYNSPLHF
TRBD2 TRBJ2-5 - TRBV5-1 TGCGCCAGCAGCTGGGGGGGGAGTCCGGAGACCCAGTACTTC CASSWGGSPETQYF
TRBD1 TRBJ2-7 - TRBV13 TGTGCCAGCAGCTTGGGACAGGGCCACTCCTACGAGCAGTACTTC CASSLGQGHSYEQYF
- TRBJ1-6 - TRBV5-6 TGTGCCAGCAGCTTCGGCACGGGGAAGACGGATTCACCCCTCCACTTT CASSFGTGKTDSPLHF
TRBD1 TRBJ2-1 - TRBV19 TGTGCCAGTAGTATTATGGGGACAGGGACCTACAATGAGCAGTTCTTC CASSIMGTGTYNEQFF
- TRBJ1-3 - TRBV7-2 TGTGCCAGCAGCTCCTACTCTGGAAACACCATATATTTT CASSSYSGNTIYF
TRBD1 TRBJ1-1 - TRBV7-9 TGTGCCAGCAGCTTAGAGGGGGCGCGGAACACTGAAGCTTTCTTT CASSLEGARNTEAFF
TRBD2 TRBJ2-3 - TRBV6-5 TGTGCCAGCAGGGGCCAGCGGGGGGGCCGAGATACGCAGTATTTT CASRGQRGGRDTQYF
- TRBJ2-3 once TRBV5-1 TGCGCCAGCAGCTTGCACCCTCCCAGGTTGTGGAATGCAGATACGCAGTATTTT CASSLHPPRLWNADTQYF
TRBD1 TRBJ1-5 - TRBV6-1 TGTGCCAGCAGTGAAAGCAGGGGGCCCAATCAGCCCCAGCATTTT CASSESRGPNQPQHF
TRBD1 TRBJ1-3 - TRBV7-2 TGTGCCAGCAGCCAGGACAGGCTCTCTGGAAACACCATATATTTT CASSQDRLSGNTIYF
TRBD1 TRBJ2-2 - TRBV7-8 TGTGCCAGCAGCTTAACTGGGACAGGGATGGTCGGGGAGCTGTTTTTT CASSLTGTGMVGELFF
- TRBJ1-2 - TRBV9 TGTGCCAGCACCCGGGATCCTTCTTATGGCTACACCTTC CASTRDPSYGYTF
TRBD1 TRBJ1-5 once TRBV6-5 TGTGCCAGCAGCAGGGGGGGCAATCAGCCCCAGCATTTT CASSRGGNQPQHF
- TRBJ2-2 - TRBV7-8 TGTGCCCTAACGGAGGGGTATGGCACCGGGGAGCTGTTTTTT CALTEGYGTGELFF